The 30 T cell receptor beta chains given below trace back to one sample, sequenced in a study of cytomegalovirus exposure and HLA in healthy donors. Libraries were prepared by immunoSEQ multiplex PCR; TCRdb keeps only in-frame clonotypes and omits some of them. Among roughly 150,000 clones listed, almost 85% were seen once. The sequencing input was PBMCs. These TCRs come from a man younger than 45 in good health and CMV-seropositive.

V gene TRBV5-4 combines with J gene TRBJ1-2; a possible D gene is TRBD1 (6 bases). CDR1 and CDR2 (germline): SGHNT, YYREEE (reference sequence). Trimming shortened V by 0 bases and J by 3 bases, and 12 bases separated the two germline ends. CDR3 length: 15 residues. The CDR3 loop is CASSLERAGDYGYTF. In nucleotides, the CDR3 is TGTGCCAGCAGCTTGGAGCGTGCAGGGGACTATGGCTACACCTTC.

CDR3 bases: TGCGCCAGCAGTGACGGGACAGCAACTAACTATGGCTACACCTTC. This encodes CASSDGTATNYGYTF. The chain recombines TRBV10-2 with TRBJ1-2, with TRBD1 identical over 7 bases. CDR3 length: 15 amino acids. V was pared by 3 bases and J by 0 bases, with 4 bases of the junction left unmatched. In germline, CDR1 is WSHSY, CDR2 SAAADI.

The gene calls are TRBV30 and TRBJ1-5; 9 bases agree with TRBD1. The V gene's germline CDR1 is GTSNPN and CDR2 SVGIG (reference sequence). The ends lost 3 bases at V and 6 bases at J; junction bases unmatched: 6. The CDR3 runs to 14 residues. The chain's CDR3 is CAWSLTGGGQPQHF. CDR3 nucleotide sequence: TGTGCCTGGAGCCTTACAGGGGGCGGTCAGCCCCAGCATTTT.

The chain is built from TRBV29-1 and TRBJ1-4, with a possible D match to TRBD1 (5 bases). The CDR3 consists of 14 residues. Germline V gives CDR1 SQVTM, CDR2 ANQGSEA. V lost 7 bases and J lost 0, with 12 bases in between. The CDR3 loop reads CSARQPATNEKLFF. The CDR3 bases are TGCAGCGCCCGACAGCCTGCAACTAATGAAAAACTGTTTTTT.

V gene TRBV5-1 combines with J gene TRBJ1-2, with D tentatively TRBD1 (6 bases). The CDR3 has 20 amino acids. Per germline, CDR1 SGHRS and CDR2 YFSETQ. V lost 0 bases and J 1 base, leaving 25 bases between the germline ends. CDR3 DNA sequence: TGCGCCAGCAGCTTGGCCCCCACAGGGAGTCATTACTTTATTAACTATGGCTACACCTTC. As protein: CASSLAPTGSHYFINYGYTF.

CDR3: CSATSGTDTQYF. The DNA of the CDR3 is TGCAGCGCGACTAGCGGCACAGATACGCAGTATTTT. This rearrangement joins TRBV29-1 to TRBJ2-3, with 8 bases identical to TRBD2. Germline loops: CDR1 SQVTM, CDR2 ANQGSEA. The CDR3 length is 12 residues. The V segment lost 7 bases and the J segment 1 base; nucleotides outside the gene matches: 1.

The sample holds a few counts of this clone. The gene calls are TRBV27 and TRBJ2-7; 8 bases align to TRBD2. The V gene end was trimmed by 2 bases and the J gene end by 2 bases; junction bases not matched to a gene: 2. CDR1 is MNHEY and CDR2 is SMNVEV in the germline V gene (reference sequence). The CDR3 is 14 residues long. CDR3: CASSLAGGPYEQYF. CDR3 bases: TGTGCCAGCAGTTTAGCGGGAGGTCCCTACGAGCAGTACTTC.

The rearrangement joins TRBV6-4 to TRBJ2-3, with TRBD2 matching 8 bases. The CDR3 is 13 amino acids. Germline CDR1 MRHNA, CDR2 SNTAGT. The trim removed 0 bases at V and 14 bases at J, leaving 7 bases unmatched. The chain's CDR3 is CASSDSFGGGLYF. CDR3 in DNA: TGTGCCAGCAGTGACTCATTTGGCGGGGGGCTGTATTTT.

J is TRBJ2-2 and V is TRBV12-5; D ambiguous. The CDR3 is 13 residues long. From germline, CDR1 is LGHNT and CDR2 FRNRAP. V was trimmed by 6 bases and J by 3 bases, leaving 8 bases between them. The DNA of the CDR3 is TGTGCTAGTGGCCGCAGATACACCGGGGAGCTGTTTTTT. Translating it yields CASGRRYTGELFF.

This sequence joins TRBV29-1 and TRBJ2-3; TRBD2 aligns across 14 bases. V shed 2 bases, J shed 4 bases, and the junction held 8 bases outside the gene matches. Germline values: CDR1 SQVTM, CDR2 ANQGSEA. CDR3 length equals 17 residues. The CDR3 loop is CSVEPRTSGRIADTQYF. The CDR3 coding sequence is TGCAGCGTTGAACCCCGGACTAGCGGGAGGATAGCAGATACGCAGTATTTT.

This clone appeared a few times. At one of its ends the junction is not consistent with the germline gene, which may arise from a read error. The chain has TRBV5-6 and TRBJ2-7; TRBD2 matches 15 bases. Germline-derived CDR1 and CDR2 are SGHDT and YYEEEE. The CDR3 has 14 residues. CDR3 DNA sequence: TGTGCCAGCAGTTTGGGACTAGCGGGAGGCGAGCAGTACTTC. Protein: CASSLGLAGGEQYF.

This clone was recorded only once. The V call is TRBV5-1, the J call TRBJ2-6; a possible D gene is TRBD2 (7 bases). CDR1 is SGHRS, CDR2 YFSETQ, per germline. Between the trimmed V and J ends, which lost 2 bases and 1 base, there was a span of 19 bases. This CDR3 spans 19 amino acids. The DNA of the CDR3 is TGCGCCAGCAGCTTCGGAAGGGGGGGCCCCCTTTCTGGGGCCAACGTCCTGACTTTC. This gives the protein CASSFGRGGPLSGANVLTF.

The rearrangement joins TRBV4-1 to TRBJ1-1; no clear D gene. There are 13 residues in the CDR3. V lost 1 base to trimming and J lost 0 bases, with 3 bases between them. In germline, CDR1 is MGHRA, CDR2 YSYEKL. The CDR3 DNA reads as TGCGCCAGCAGCCAAGTAGTGAACACTGAAGCTTTCTTT. Translating gives CASSQVVNTEAFF.

V and J are TRBV6-5 and TRBJ2-1, with D perhaps TRBD1 (6 bases). With 6 bases removed from V and 0 bases from J, the gap between germline ends came to 9 bases. CDR3 length equals 14 residues. Germline V lookup: CDR1 MNHEY, CDR2 SVGAGI. The CDR3 DNA sequence: TGTGCCAGCAGAGGACAGAGCTCCTACAATGAGCAGTTCTTC. This gives the protein CASRGQSSYNEQFF.

The rearrangement links TRBV5-6 to TRBJ2-7, with D perhaps matching TRBD1 (6 bases). CDR1 SGHDT and CDR2 YYEEEE come from the germline V gene. Trimming pared 0 bases from V and 12 bases from J, leaving 10 bases between. The CDR3 is made up of 11 amino acids. The CDR3, as DNA: TGTGCCAGCAGCTTGGAGGGGGAAGCGTACTTC. As protein: CASSLEGEAYF.

The rearrangement links TRBV19 to TRBJ1-2, with TRBD1 matching 7 bases. The CDR3 consists of 16 residues. Germline V gene data show CDR1 as LNHDA and CDR2 as SQIVND (reference sequence). V gave up 3 bases and J gave up 8 bases; unmatched junction bases: 15. As DNA, the CDR3 is TGTGCCAGTAGTATTTCACCCGGACAGGTTGGAAAGGGCTACACCTTC. It specifies CASSISPGQVGKGYTF.

The chain carries TRBV4-1 and TRBJ1-3; 9 bases fit TRBD1. Per the germline V gene, CDR1 is MGHRA and CDR2 is YSYEKL. This CDR3 region has 16 residues. V lost 2 bases, J lost 0 bases, and 2 bases stayed unmatched. The CDR3 DNA reads as TGCGCCAGCAGCCAACCGACAGGGGGCTCTGGAAACACCATATATTTT. Translation gives CASSQPTGGSGNTIYF.

This clone was recorded once. The chain combines TRBV29-1 with TRBJ2-3; the D gene is possibly TRBD2 (5 bases). Trimming removed 5 bases from V and 2 bases from J, with 14 bases in between. Germline lookup yields CDR1 SQVTM and CDR2 ANQGSEA. The CDR3 totals 14 residues. Here the CDR3 DNA reads TGCAGCGTTCTGAGGGCAATACCCACAGATACGCAGTATTTT. Protein product: CSVLRAIPTDTQYF.

CDR3 in DNA: TGTGCCAGTAGTAACTCGGGGAGGCCTAATGAAAAACTGTTTTTT. This sequence encodes CASSNSGRPNEKLFF. The gene calls are TRBV19 and TRBJ1-4; D call uncertain. Per germline, CDR1 LNHDA and CDR2 SQIVND (reference sequence). The CDR3 sequence is 15 residues long. V lost 4 bases, J lost 3 bases, and 12 bases lay in between. Filled out from reference TRBV19 and TRBJ1-4, the complete variable domain reads DGGITQSPKYLFRKEGQNVTLSCEQNLNHDAMYWYRQDPGQGLRLIYYSQIVNDFQKGDIAEGYSVSREKKESFPLTVTSAQKNPTAFYLCASSNSGRPNEKLFFGSGTQLSVL.

The CDR3 here is CASSSGRDTPEKLFF. CDR3 nucleotides: TGTGCCAGCAGCAGTGGGAGGGACACCCCGGAAAAACTGTTTTTT. The V and J genes are TRBV5-4 and TRBJ1-4, with D perhaps TRBD1 (6 bases). CDR1 and CDR2 (germline): SGHNT, YYREEE (reference sequence). Trimming removed 4 bases from V and 8 bases from J, with 18 bases in between. The CDR3 consists of 15 residues.

This clone was observed a single time. The chain joins TRBV28 to TRBJ1-2, with a weak D call TRBD1 (5 bases). Trimming removed 10 bases at V and 4 bases at J, with 10 bases between. Germline V lookup: CDR1 MDHEN, CDR2 SYDVKM. The CDR3 runs to 11 residues. The CDR3 DNA reads TGTGCCACTTCGACAGTCTATGGCTACACCTTC. Residues: CATSTVYGYTF.

For the CDR3, the DNA is TGCGCCAGCAGCGTCGCACTGGAGACCCAGTACTTC. It translates to CASSVALETQYF. The J gene is TRBJ2-5, the V gene TRBV5-1; D remains ambiguous. CDR1 SGHRS and CDR2 YFSETQ come from the germline V gene. The CDR3 length is 12 residues. The germline V and J ends were trimmed by 4 bases and 5 bases, with 9 bases remaining between them.

This clone was seen a handful of times. The CDR3 reads CASGLSGANVLTF. CDR3 nucleotides: TGTGCCAGCGGCCTCTCTGGGGCCAACGTCCTGACTTTC. V is TRBV2 and J is TRBJ2-6; D is uncertain. Trimming left V 8 bases short and J 0 bases short, with 5 bases between. The V gene's germline CDR1 is SNHLY and CDR2 FYNNEI. The CDR3 loop spans 13 amino acids.

CDR3 sequence (DNA): TGCGCCAGCAGTGATTTCGGGACAGCCGGGGAGCTGTTTTTT. Translated, it gives CASSDFGTAGELFF. The chain uses TRBV10-1 and TRBJ2-2; 7 positions agree with TRBD1. Germline trimming cut 3 bases from V and 6 bases from J; bases unmatched to any gene: 4. The CDR3 spans 14 residues. CDR1 WNHNN and CDR2 SYGVQD come from the germline V gene (reference sequence).

The chain couples TRBV29-1 to TRBJ2-5; D not certain. V lost 4 bases and J lost 5, with 11 bases in between. This CDR3 has 12 residues. The germline V gene has CDR1 SQVTM and CDR2 ANQGSEA. This CDR3 reads CSVGHGRETQYF. CDR3 DNA: TGCAGCGTTGGACATGGAAGGGAGACCCAGTACTTC.

This chain uses TRBV5-1 with TRBJ2-1, with TRBD2 matching 7 bases. CDR1 is SGHRS, CDR2 YFSETQ, per germline. This CDR3 is built from 16 residues. V trimming: 1 base; J trimming: 5 bases; junction bases outside the gene matches: 9. DNA of the CDR3: TGCGCCAGCAGCTTGACAGTTAGCGGGCGCAACAATGAGCAGTTCTTC. This encodes CASSLTVSGRNNEQFF. The entire variable domain, with the rest obtained from reference TRBV5-1 and TRBJ2-1, is as follows: KAGVTQTPRYLIKTRGQQVTLSCSPISGHRSVSWYQQTPGQGLQFLFEYFSETQRNKGNFPGRFSGRQFSNSRSEMNVSTLELGDSALYLCASSLTVSGRNNEQFFGPGTRLTVL.

The V call is TRBV6-5, the J call TRBJ1-1, with D unresolved. Germline lookup yields CDR1 MNHEY and CDR2 SVGAGI. CDR3 length: 14 residues. V was pared by 5 bases and J by 1 base, with 11 bases between. The CDR3 DNA is TGTGCCAGCAGTCCCGGGTGGAGGAACACTGAAGCTTTCTTT. Translating it yields CASSPGWRNTEAFF.

The CDR3 protein is CASRERSLLFF. The CDR3 DNA follows: TGCGCCAGCAGAGAACGCAGTTTGCTGTTTTTT. The gene calls are TRBV4-1 and TRBJ1-4; no clear D. The CDR3 length is 11 residues. V lost 6 bases to trimming and J lost 14 bases, with 13 bases between them. Germline values: CDR1 MGHRA, CDR2 YSYEKL.

The J gene is TRBJ2-3, the V gene TRBV4-1; the D is unclear. CDR1 MGHRA and CDR2 YSYEKL come from the germline V gene. V was pared by 1 base and J by 3 bases, with 5 bases between. This CDR3 comprises 13 residues. CDR3 sequence: CASSQGRTDTQYF. The CDR3 nucleotides read TGCGCCAGCAGCCAAGGGAGAACAGATACGCAGTATTTT.

The chain uses TRBV27 and TRBJ1-1; tentative D call: TRBD1 (6 bases). Germline V CDR1 and CDR2: MNHEY, SMNVEV (reference sequence). V was shortened by 3 bases and J by 1 base, with 15 bases between the two germline ends. This CDR3 has 16 amino acids. This CDR3 reads CASSLSPPGQNTEAFF. The CDR3 nucleotides read TGTGCCAGCAGTTTGTCCCCACCGGGACAGAACACTGAAGCTTTCTTT.